The next 28 T cell receptor beta chains were all read from a single sample in a study of shared clonotypes between healthy human individuals. Sequenced by immunoSEQ multiplex PCR; TCRdb stores in-frame clones only, minus some. The table records approximately 2.3 million clones, approximately 95% of them present only once. The sequencing sample was made of naive CD4+ T cells from PBMCs. Subset described: CD45RA+ positively selected. The source of these receptors is a man aged 18 to 29 in good health. Some clones in this sample may be carry-over from other donors' samples.

This CDR3 reads CASSALQRESEQFF. The CDR3 nucleotides are TGTGCCAGCAGTGCCCTCCAGCGGGAGAGTGAGCAGTTCTTC. The chain links TRBV25-1 to TRBJ2-1, with TRBD2 matching over 8 bases. The CDR3 consists of 14 residues. CDR1 MGHDK and CDR2 SYGVNS come from the germline V gene. With 4 bases clipped from V and 9 bases from J, the junction kept 8 bases outside the gene matches.

J is TRBJ1-2 and V is TRBV27; no firm D call. This CDR3 comprises 12 residues. From germline, CDR1 is MNHEY and CDR2 SMNVEV (reference sequence). The V end lost 6 bases, the J end lost 4 bases, and 9 bases lay between the germline ends. CDR3 sequence (DNA): TGTGCCAGCAGAATGGGTGGCTATGGCTACACCTTC. Protein product: CASRMGGYGYTF.

V usage is TRBV11-3 and J usage is TRBJ2-7, with 8 bases that match TRBD1. CDR3 length equals 16 residues. The germline CDR1 and CDR2 sequences are SGHNT and YENEEA. Germline trimming cut 4 bases from V and 1 base from J; bases unmatched to any gene: 9. CDR3 protein: CASSSGQGARSYEQYF. The CDR3 DNA sequence: TGTGCCAGCAGCTCAGGGCAGGGGGCGAGGTCCTACGAGCAGTACTTC.

V is TRBV11-3 and J is TRBJ2-7, with a possible D match to TRBD1 (6 bases). The V end lost 4 bases, the J end lost 3 bases, and 16 bases lay between the germline ends. The germline V gene encodes CDR1 SGHNT and CDR2 YENEEA. This CDR3 is built from 15 residues. This chain's CDR3 is CASSSGEGGFYEQYF. In DNA, the CDR3 is TGTGCCAGCAGCTCAGGGGAAGGGGGATTCTACGAGCAGTACTTC. The complete variable domain, with remaining parts taken from reference TRBV11-3 and TRBJ2-7, reads EAGVVQSPRYKIIEKKQPVAFWCNPISGHNTLYWYLQNLGQGPELLIRYENEEAVDDSQLPKDRFSAERLKGVDSTLKIQPAELGDSAVYLCASSSGEGGFYEQYFGPGTRLTVT.

The chain combines TRBV14 with TRBJ1-2; the D is unclear. This CDR3 is 13 amino acids long. Trimming shortened V by 3 bases and J by 4 bases, and 9 bases separated the two germline ends. Germline V lookup: CDR1 SGHDN, CDR2 FVKESK. CDR3 in DNA: TGTGCCAGCAGCCACCTACCGGGCTATGGCTACACCTTC. Amino acids: CASSHLPGYGYTF.

CDR3 sequence reads: CAIKRGLAGSIDTQYF. For the CDR3, the DNA is TGTGCCATCAAGAGGGGACTAGCGGGATCGATAGATACGCAGTATTTT. The chain uses TRBV10-3 and TRBJ2-3, with 13 bases aligning to TRBD2. Germline CDR1 ENHRY, CDR2 SYGVKD. The CDR3 spans 16 residues. V trimming: 7 bases; J trimming: 5 bases; junction bases outside the gene matches: 9.

The table lists this clone with a count of one. The rearrangement links TRBV28 to TRBJ2-7; the D is unclear. Germline CDR1 is MDHEN and CDR2 is SYDVKM. The germline V and J ends were trimmed by 8 bases and 3 bases, with 23 bases remaining between them. CDR3 length equals 16 residues. CDR3 DNA: TGTGCCAGCGTCTCTGAAAAGGGTTCGTGGGTCTACGAGCAGTACTTC. It yields the protein CASVSEKGSWVYEQYF.

The chain employs TRBV28 and TRBJ1-5, with TRBD1 matching over 11 bases. The germline V gene encodes CDR1 MDHEN and CDR2 SYDVKM. The CDR3 length is 15 residues. Losses at the gene ends were 7 bases for V and 6 bases for J; bases not matched to a gene: 8. As DNA, the CDR3 is TGTGCCAGCACAGCCTGGACAGGGGGCTCTCAGCCCCAGCATTTT. It encodes CASTAWTGGSQPQHF.

The rearrangement links TRBV11-2 to TRBJ2-2, with D tentatively TRBD2 (6 bases). CDR1 is SGHAT and CDR2 is FQNNGV in the germline V gene. CDR3 length: 15 residues. V lost 3 bases to trimming and J lost 3 bases, with 11 bases between them. The CDR3 loop reads CASSLRRRDTGELFF. The CDR3 region has the DNA TGTGCCAGCAGCTTGCGGAGGAGGGACACCGGGGAGCTGTTTTTT. Variable domain in full (rest from reference TRBV11-2 and TRBJ2-2): EAGVAQSPRYKIIEKRQSVAFWCNPISGHATLYWYQQILGQGPKLLIQFQNNGVVDDSQLPKDRFSAERLKGVDSTLKIQPAKLEDSAVYLCASSLRRRDTGELFFGEGSRLTVL.

This sequence joins TRBV11-2 and TRBJ1-5; possibly TRBD1 for D (5 bases). This CDR3 has 16 amino acids. Germline assignment: CDR1 SGHAT and CDR2 FQNNGV. V lost 5 bases and J 4 bases, leaving 18 bases between the germline ends. The CDR3 here is CASSPYDGTSNQPQHF. The CDR3 nucleotides read TGTGCCAGCAGCCCCTACGATGGGACCTCAAATCAGCCCCAGCATTTT.

This clone was seen once. V and J are TRBV18 and TRBJ2-5, with D unclear. This CDR3 spans 13 amino acids. Germline V gene data show CDR1 as KGHSH and CDR2 as LQKENI. V was pared by 3 bases and J by 5 bases, with 10 bases between. This CDR3 is CASSPLVLETQYF. CDR3 bases: TGTGCCAGCTCACCCCTCGTCCTCGAGACCCAGTACTTC.

This chain links TRBV10-3 with TRBJ1-1; D gene unclear. The CDR3 is 13 amino acids. Germline CDR1 ENHRY, CDR2 SYGVKD. The V gene lost 8 bases and the J gene lost 4 bases, with 14 bases spanning the gap. CDR3 amino acids: CAISTGIGTEAFF. The CDR3, as DNA: TGTGCCATCTCAACGGGAATTGGCACTGAAGCTTTCTTT.

The chain has TRBV7-9 and TRBJ2-1; D gene uncertain. Per germline, CDR1 SEHNR and CDR2 FQNEAQ (reference sequence). CDR3 length: 14 residues. Trimming shortened V by 2 bases and J by 8 bases, and 13 bases separated the two germline ends. CDR3 in amino acids: CASSLLPSLDEQFF. The CDR3 bases are TGTGCCAGCAGCTTACTTCCGTCCCTGGATGAGCAGTTCTTC.

The rearrangement links TRBV5-1 to TRBJ1-4; 8 positions match TRBD1. Looked up from germline, CDR1 is SGHRS and CDR2 is YFSETQ. The junction had 9 bases not matched to a gene; V was cut back by 4 bases and J by 4 bases. CDR3 length: 16 residues. In nucleotides, the CDR3 is TGCGCCAGCAGCCCCGACAGGGGTACCTATAATGAAAAACTGTTTTTT. It specifies CASSPDRGTYNEKLFF.

This sequence joins TRBV28 and TRBJ2-2; the D is unclear. The germline CDR1 and CDR2 sequences are MDHEN and SYDVKM. CDR3 size: 14 residues. V was cut by 10 bases and J by 4 bases, with 16 bases left in between. The CDR3 nucleotides read TGTGCCATCCTGACCAAGTTCGGCACCGGGGAGCTGTTTTTT. Its protein product is CAILTKFGTGELFF.

The chain joins TRBV30 to TRBJ2-7; D tentatively fits TRBD1 or TRBD2 (5 bases each). In germline, CDR1 is GTSNPN, CDR2 SVGIG (reference sequence). With 0 bases removed from V and 7 bases from J, the gap between germline ends came to 13 bases. The CDR3 totals 13 residues. The CDR3 sequence: CAWSVPGTKEQYF. For the CDR3, the DNA is TGTGCCTGGAGTGTACCCGGGACGAAGGAGCAGTACTTC.

The CDR3 DNA sequence: TGCAGCGCTGGGATGCAAGAGACCCAGTACTTC. This codes for CSAGMQETQYF. The chain employs TRBV20-1 and TRBJ2-5; no reliable D call. The CDR3 totals 11 residues. Per the germline V gene, CDR1 is DFQATT and CDR2 is SNEGSKA (reference sequence).

This clone appeared once. This chain joins TRBV5-4 and TRBJ2-1; 7 bases are shared with TRBD2. The CDR3 loop spans 18 amino acids. Germline trimming cut 0 bases from V and 4 bases from J; bases unmatched to any gene: 13. From germline, CDR1 is SGHNT and CDR2 YYREEE (reference sequence). The CDR3 spells CASSLASSGELLYNEQFF. The CDR3 region has the DNA TGTGCCAGCAGCTTGGCGTCTAGCGGTGAGCTACTTTACAATGAGCAGTTCTTC.

The chain couples TRBV25-1 to TRBJ2-7; D ambiguous. There are 12 residues in the CDR3. The V gene's germline CDR1 is MGHDK and CDR2 SYGVNS. V was pared by 3 bases and J by 3 bases, with 6 bases between. DNA of the CDR3: TGTGCCAGCAGTGACCACGGCTACGAGCAGTACTTC. This encodes CASSDHGYEQYF.

The chain carries TRBV9 and TRBJ2-1; D is uncertain. CDR1 is SGDLS, CDR2 YYNGEE, per germline. CDR3 length equals 15 residues. V was cut by 4 bases and J by 1 base, with 12 bases left in between. CDR3 DNA sequence: TGTGCCAGCAGCCTACAGCCGGCATCCTACAATGAGCAGTTCTTC. It specifies CASSLQPASYNEQFF. The whole variable domain, remainder taken from reference TRBV9 and TRBJ2-1, is DSGVTQTPKHLITATGQRVTLRCSPRSGDLSVYWYQQSLDQGLQFLIQYYNGEERAKGNILERFSAQQFPDLHSELNLSSLELGDSALYFCASSLQPASYNEQFFGPGTRLTVL.

CDR3 region: CASRTPGQGTHEQYF. The CDR3 bases are TGTGCCAGCAGAACACCGGGACAGGGTACCCACGAGCAGTACTTC. The genes are TRBV7-2 and TRBJ2-7, with 9 bases lining up with TRBD1. V gave up 6 bases and J gave up 5 bases; unmatched junction bases: 11. Germline CDR1 is SGHTA and CDR2 is FQGNSA. There are 15 residues in the CDR3.

A word on this clone: This sample also contains other DNA sequences that code for the same CDR3. The chain has TRBV5-4 and TRBJ1-1; TRBD1 matches 8 bases. The V and J ends lost 4 bases and 1 base, in that order; junction bases with no gene match: 3. The germline V gene has CDR1 SGHNT and CDR2 YYREEE (reference sequence). The CDR3 length is 14 residues. CDR3 bases: TGTGCCAGCAGCCTGGACAGGGCGAACACTGAAGCTTTCTTT. The encoded protein is CASSLDRANTEAFF.

Only one count was recorded for this clone. The chain combines TRBV7-2 with TRBJ2-7; 10 bases line up with TRBD2. The CDR3 has 16 residues. The ends lost 1 base at V and 7 bases at J; junction bases unmatched: 10. The germline V gene encodes CDR1 SGHTA and CDR2 FQGNSA. As DNA, the CDR3 is TGTGCCAGCAGCTTAGTAGCCGCTAGCGGGAGAAGGGAGCAGTACTTC. Its protein is CASSLVAASGRREQYF.

This rearrangement joins TRBV15 to TRBJ2-5, with 10 bases identical to TRBD2. The germline V gene encodes CDR1 LNHNV and CDR2 YYDKDF (reference sequence). V was pared by 0 bases and J by 5 bases, with 3 bases of the junction left unmatched. CDR3 size: 15 residues. The DNA of the CDR3 is TGTGCCACCAGCAGAGAAGCGGGAGGGTGGGAGACCCAGTACTTC. As protein: CATSREAGGWETQYF.

The CDR3 DNA reads TGTGCCAGCAGACGACAGGGGGCGGACACTGAAGCTTTCTTT. Translating gives CASRRQGADTEAFF. J is TRBJ1-1 and V is TRBV2, with 10 bases matching TRBD1. The CDR3 runs 14 residues. Germline assignment: CDR1 SNHLY and CDR2 FYNNEI. J was trimmed by 3 bases and V by 6 bases; bases with no gene match: 4. Variable domain in full (rest from reference TRBV2 and TRBJ1-1): EPEVTQTPSHQVTQMGQEVILRCVPISNHLYFYWYRQILGQKVEFLVSFYNNEISEKSEIFDDQFSVERPDGSNFTLKIRSTKLEDSAMYFCASRRQGADTEAFFGQGTRLTVV.

The J gene is TRBJ1-2, the V gene TRBV9; no clear D. Germline CDR1 and CDR2: SGDLS and YYNGEE. Trimming shortened V by 3 bases and J by 4 bases, and 19 bases separated the two germline ends. The CDR3 has 16 residues. CDR3 protein: CASSDGKFRASYGYTF. For the CDR3, the DNA is TGTGCCAGCAGCGATGGGAAATTCCGGGCCAGCTATGGCTACACCTTC.

This clone was recorded once. Other nucleotide sequences in the sample specify the same CDR3. The chain recombines TRBV29-1 with TRBJ2-3; perhaps TRBD2 as D (6 bases). The CDR3 sequence is 12 residues long. The ends were cut back, 7 bases at V and 2 bases at J, with 10 bases in the middle. Germline loops: CDR1 SQVTM, CDR2 ANQGSEA. In DNA form, the CDR3 reads TGCAGCGGTAGCGGATCCACAGATACGCAGTATTTT. Encoded protein: CSGSGSTDTQYF.

V usage is TRBV19 and J usage is TRBJ1-2, with D unclear. Trimming took off 6 bases at V and 1 base at J, with 6 bases between the two ends. CDR3 length: 12 amino acids. From germline, CDR1 is LNHDA and CDR2 SQIVND (reference sequence). The DNA for the CDR3 is TGTGCCAGTAGCACGCTTAACTATGGCTACACCTTC. It codes for CASSTLNYGYTF. Full variable domain (missing parts from reference TRBV19 and TRBJ1-2): DGGITQSPKYLFRKEGQNVTLSCEQNLNHDAMYWYRQDPGQGLRLIYYSQIVNDFQKGDIAEGYSVSREKKESFPLTVTSAQKNPTAFYLCASSTLNYGYTFGSGTRLTVV.